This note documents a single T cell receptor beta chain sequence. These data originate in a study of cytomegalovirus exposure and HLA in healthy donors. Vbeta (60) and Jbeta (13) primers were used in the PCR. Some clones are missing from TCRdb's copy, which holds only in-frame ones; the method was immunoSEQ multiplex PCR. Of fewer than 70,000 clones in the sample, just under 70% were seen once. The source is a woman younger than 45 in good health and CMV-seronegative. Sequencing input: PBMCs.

CDR3 amino acids: CASSLGAGPPLHF. CDR3 sequence (DNA): TGTGCCAGCAGCTTAGGGGCAGGGCCACCCCTCCACTTT. The V and J genes are TRBV7-9 and TRBJ1-6, with D tentatively TRBD1 (5 bases). Germline-derived CDR1 and CDR2 are SEHNR and FQNEAQ (reference sequence). The CDR3 extends over 13 amino acids. Trimming stripped 1 base from V and 11 bases from J, with 9 bases between. Full variable domain (outside the CDR3, taken from reference TRBV7-9 and TRBJ1-6): DTGVSQNPRHKITKRGQNVTFRCDPISEHNRLYWYRQTLGQGPEFLTYFQNEAQLEKSRLLSDRFSAERPKGSFSTLEIQRTEQGDSAMYLCASSLGAGPPLHFGNGTRLTVT.